This section outlines one TCR beta chain sequence together with its context. The antigen is undetermined. This record comes from a study of CXCR3-negative and CXCR3-positive naive CD8 T cells. General observations from the study: Naive subsets displayed similar surface CD5, and TCR strength was inferred from TRB CDR3 properties. When CXCR3-positive naive cells were set against CXCR3-negative naive cells, the former had more hydrophobic TRB CDR3s.

All CD8+ T cell subsets were sorted in triplicate at some 300,000 cells each. A CD45RO-CCR7+CD27+CD95- phenotype identified naive CD8+ T cells. UMI labels and 5' RACE were used to prepare the TRB cDNA libraries. After re-calling the 5' RACE reads, TCRdb lists one entry per CDR3 protein, DNA absent. The sample's table shows roughly 50,000 distinct CDR3 sequences. The source material was naive CXCR3+ CD8+ T cells from blood. The subset: CD45RO-CCR7+CD27+CD95- naive CD8+ T cells expressing CXCR3 (TNR3+). The source is a human donor in good health. Some clones in this sample may be carry-over from other donors' samples.

CDR3 protein: CASSQRSDYEQFF. The chain links TRBV4-2 to TRBJ2-1. CDR1 is LGHNA and CDR2 is YNFKEQ in the germline V gene. There are 13 residues in the CDR3.